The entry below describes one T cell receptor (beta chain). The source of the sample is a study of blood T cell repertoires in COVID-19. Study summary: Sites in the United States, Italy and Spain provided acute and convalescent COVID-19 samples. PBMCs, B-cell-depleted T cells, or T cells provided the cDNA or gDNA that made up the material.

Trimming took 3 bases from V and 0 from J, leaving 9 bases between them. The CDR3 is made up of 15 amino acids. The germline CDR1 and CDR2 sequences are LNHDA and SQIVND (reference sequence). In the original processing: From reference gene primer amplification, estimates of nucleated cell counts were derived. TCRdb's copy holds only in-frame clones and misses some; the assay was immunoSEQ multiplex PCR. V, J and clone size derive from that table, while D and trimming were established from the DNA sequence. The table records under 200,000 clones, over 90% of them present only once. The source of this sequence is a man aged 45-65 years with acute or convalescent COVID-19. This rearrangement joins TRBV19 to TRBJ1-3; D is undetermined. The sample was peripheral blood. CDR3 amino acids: CASSIISGSGNTIYF. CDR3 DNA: TGTGCCAGTAGTATTATTTCGGGCTCTGGAAACACCATATATTTT.